This T cell receptor beta chain was profiled in a study of control samples from healthy donors and cancer patients. Germline V gene lookup returns CDR1 PRHDT and CDR2 FYEKMQ (reference sequence). This CDR3 has 15 residues. V was clipped by 5 bases and J by 0 bases, with 13 bases between them. TCRdb keeps only in-frame clones here, not all; method: immunoSEQ multiplex PCR. The profile shows about 150,000 clones, approximately 96% of them singletons. This clonotype originated in a man between 35 and 55 years old in good health. The chain joins TRBV13 to TRBJ1-1, with D possibly being TRBD1 (6 bases). Sequencing was done on a sample of blood. The CDR3 region is CASSPGAGMNTEAFF. DNA for the CDR3: TGTGCCAGCAGCCCAGGGGCAGGGATGAACACTGAAGCTTTCTTT.